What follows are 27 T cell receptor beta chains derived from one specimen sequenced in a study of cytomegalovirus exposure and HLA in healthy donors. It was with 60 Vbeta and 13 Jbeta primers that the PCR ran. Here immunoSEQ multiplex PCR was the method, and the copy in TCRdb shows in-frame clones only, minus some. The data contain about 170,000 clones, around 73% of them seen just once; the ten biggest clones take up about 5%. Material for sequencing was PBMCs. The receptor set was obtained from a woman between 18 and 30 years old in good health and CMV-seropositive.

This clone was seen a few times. The CDR3 DNA is TGTGCCAGTAGTATTTCTCAGGGACAGGGTGGCGGCTACACCTTC. The encoded protein is CASSISQGQGGGYTF. The gene calls are TRBV19 and TRBJ1-2; 9 nucleotides align to TRBD1. From germline, CDR1 is LNHDA and CDR2 SQIVND (reference sequence). V lost 3 bases to trimming and J lost 8 bases; unmatched junction nucleotides: 10. CDR3 length equals 15 residues.

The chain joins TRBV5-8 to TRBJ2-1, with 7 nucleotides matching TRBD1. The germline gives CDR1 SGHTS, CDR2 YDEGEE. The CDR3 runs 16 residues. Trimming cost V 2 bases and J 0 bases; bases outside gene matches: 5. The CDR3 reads CASSFTGDPSYNEQFF. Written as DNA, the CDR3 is TGTGCCAGCAGCTTTACAGGGGACCCCTCCTACAATGAGCAGTTCTTC.

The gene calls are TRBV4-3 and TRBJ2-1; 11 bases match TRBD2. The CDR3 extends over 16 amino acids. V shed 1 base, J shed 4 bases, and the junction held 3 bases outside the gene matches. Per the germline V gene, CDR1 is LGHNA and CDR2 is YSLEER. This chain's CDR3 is CASSQVLAGVYNEQFF. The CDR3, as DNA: TGCGCCAGCAGCCAAGTACTAGCGGGGGTATACAATGAGCAGTTCTTC.

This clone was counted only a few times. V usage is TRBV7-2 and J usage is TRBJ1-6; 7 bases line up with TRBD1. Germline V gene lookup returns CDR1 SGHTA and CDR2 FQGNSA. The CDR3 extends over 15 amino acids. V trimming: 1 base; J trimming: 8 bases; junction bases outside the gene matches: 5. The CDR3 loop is CASSLVGGRDSPLHF. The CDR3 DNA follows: TGTGCCAGCAGCTTAGTAGGGGGCAGGGATTCACCCCTCCACTTT.

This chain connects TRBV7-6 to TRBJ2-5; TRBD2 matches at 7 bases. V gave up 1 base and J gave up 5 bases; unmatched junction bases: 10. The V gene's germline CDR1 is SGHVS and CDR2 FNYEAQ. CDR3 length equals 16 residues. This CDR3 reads CASSLGAGRGAETQYF. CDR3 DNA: TGTGCCAGCAGCTTAGGGGCGGGGAGGGGCGCCGAGACCCAGTACTTC.

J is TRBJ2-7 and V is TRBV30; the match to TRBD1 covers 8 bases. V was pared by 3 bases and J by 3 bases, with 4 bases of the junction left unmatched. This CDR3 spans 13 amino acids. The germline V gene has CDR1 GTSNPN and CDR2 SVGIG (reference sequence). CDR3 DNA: TGTGCCTGGAGCGAAACAGGGGGCTACGAGCAGTACTTC. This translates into CAWSETGGYEQYF.

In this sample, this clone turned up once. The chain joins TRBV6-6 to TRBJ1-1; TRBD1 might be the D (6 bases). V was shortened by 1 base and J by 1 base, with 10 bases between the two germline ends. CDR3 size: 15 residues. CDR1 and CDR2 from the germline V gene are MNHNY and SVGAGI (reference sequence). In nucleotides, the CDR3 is TGTGCCAGCAGTTACTTGGACAGAGGGAACACTGAAGCTTTCTTT. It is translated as CASSYLDRGNTEAFF.

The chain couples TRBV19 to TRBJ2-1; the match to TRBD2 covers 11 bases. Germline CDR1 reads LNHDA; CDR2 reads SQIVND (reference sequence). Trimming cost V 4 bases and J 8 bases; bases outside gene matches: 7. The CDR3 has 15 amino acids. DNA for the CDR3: TGTGCCAGTAGTAATCTAGCGGGGGGAAGGGATGAGCAGTTCTTC. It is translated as CASSNLAGGRDEQFF.

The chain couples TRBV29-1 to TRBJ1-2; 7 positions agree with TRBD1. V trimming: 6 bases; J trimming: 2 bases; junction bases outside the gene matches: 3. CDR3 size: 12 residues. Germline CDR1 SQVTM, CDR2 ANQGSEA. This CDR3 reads CSVAGGNYGYTF. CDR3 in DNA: TGCAGCGTGGCAGGGGGGAACTATGGCTACACCTTC.

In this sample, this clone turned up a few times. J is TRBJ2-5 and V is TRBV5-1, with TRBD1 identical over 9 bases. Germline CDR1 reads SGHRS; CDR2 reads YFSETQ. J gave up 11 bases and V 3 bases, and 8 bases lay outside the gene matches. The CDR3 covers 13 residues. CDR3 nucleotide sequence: TGCGCCAGCAGCTCCACAGGGGGCGAGGCTCAGTACTTC. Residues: CASSSTGGEAQYF.

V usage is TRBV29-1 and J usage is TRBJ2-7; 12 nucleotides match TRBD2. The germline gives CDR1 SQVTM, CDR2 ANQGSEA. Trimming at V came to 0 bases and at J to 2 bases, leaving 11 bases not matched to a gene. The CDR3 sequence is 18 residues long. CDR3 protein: CSVEDLLAGGQSPYEQYF. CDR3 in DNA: TGCAGCGTTGAAGATCTCCTAGCGGGGGGGCAATCTCCCTACGAGCAGTACTTC.

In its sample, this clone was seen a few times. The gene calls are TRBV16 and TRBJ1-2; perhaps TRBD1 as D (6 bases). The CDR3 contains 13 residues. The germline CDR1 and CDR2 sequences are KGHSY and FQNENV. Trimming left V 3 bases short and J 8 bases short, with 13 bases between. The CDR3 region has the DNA TGTGCCAGCAGCCACAGGGGAAGAGAGGGCTACACCTTC. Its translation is CASSHRGREGYTF.

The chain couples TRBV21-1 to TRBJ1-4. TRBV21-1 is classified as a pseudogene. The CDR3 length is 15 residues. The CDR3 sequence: CASSKGEGKPEKLFF. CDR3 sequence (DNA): TGTGCCAGCAGCAAAGGAGAGGGTAAGCCCGAAAAACTGTTTTTT.

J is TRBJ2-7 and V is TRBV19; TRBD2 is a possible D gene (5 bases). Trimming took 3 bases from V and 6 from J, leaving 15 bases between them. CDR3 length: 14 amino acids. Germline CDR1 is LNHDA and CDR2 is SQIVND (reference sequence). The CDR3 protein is CASSIAGSASEQYF. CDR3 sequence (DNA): TGTGCCAGTAGTATTGCGGGCAGCGCCTCCGAGCAGTACTTC.

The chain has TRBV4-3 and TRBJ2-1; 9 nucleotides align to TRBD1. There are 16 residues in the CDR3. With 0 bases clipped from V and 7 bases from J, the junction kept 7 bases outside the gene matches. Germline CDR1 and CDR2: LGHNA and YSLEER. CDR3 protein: CASSQDEGTGSNEQFF. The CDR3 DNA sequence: TGCGCCAGCAGCCAAGATGAAGGGACAGGGTCGAATGAGCAGTTCTTC.

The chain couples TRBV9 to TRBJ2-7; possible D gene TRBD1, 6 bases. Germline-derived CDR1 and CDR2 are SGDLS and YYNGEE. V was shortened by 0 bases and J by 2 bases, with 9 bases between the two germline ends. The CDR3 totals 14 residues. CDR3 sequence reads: CASSVGTATYEQYF. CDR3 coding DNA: TGTGCCAGCAGCGTAGGGACAGCAACCTACGAGCAGTACTTC.

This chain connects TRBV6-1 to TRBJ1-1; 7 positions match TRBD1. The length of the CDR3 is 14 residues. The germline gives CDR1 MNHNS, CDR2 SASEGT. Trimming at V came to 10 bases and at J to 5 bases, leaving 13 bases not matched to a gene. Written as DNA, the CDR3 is TGTGCCACCAACCGACAGGGATGGGAGACTGAAGCTTTCTTT. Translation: CATNRQGWETEAFF.

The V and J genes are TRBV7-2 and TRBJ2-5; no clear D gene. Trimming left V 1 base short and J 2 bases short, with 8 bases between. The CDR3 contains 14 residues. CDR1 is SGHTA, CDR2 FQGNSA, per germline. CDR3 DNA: TGTGCCAGCAGCTTAGGCGGCAGTCAAGAGACCCAGTACTTC. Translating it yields CASSLGGSQETQYF.

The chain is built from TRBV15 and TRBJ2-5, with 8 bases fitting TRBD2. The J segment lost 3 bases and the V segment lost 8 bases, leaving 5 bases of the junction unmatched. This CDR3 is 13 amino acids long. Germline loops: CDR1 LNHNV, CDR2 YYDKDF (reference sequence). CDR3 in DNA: TGTGCCACCGTCGCGGGGGGCGAAGAGACCCAGTACTTC. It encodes CATVAGGEETQYF. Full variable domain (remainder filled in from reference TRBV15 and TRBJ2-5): DAMVIQNPRYQVTQFGKPVTLSCSQTLNHNVMYWYQQKSSQAPKLLFHYYDKDFNNEADTPDNFQSRRPNTSFCFLDIRSPGLGDTAMYLCATVAGGEETQYFGPGTRLLVL.

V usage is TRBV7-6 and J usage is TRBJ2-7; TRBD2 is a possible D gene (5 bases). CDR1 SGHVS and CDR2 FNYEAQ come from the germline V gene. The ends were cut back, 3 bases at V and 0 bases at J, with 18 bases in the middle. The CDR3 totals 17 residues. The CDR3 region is CASSFKYGVFSSYEQYF. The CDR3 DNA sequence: TGTGCCAGCAGCTTTAAATACGGGGTCTTCTCCTCCTACGAGCAGTACTTC.

The CDR3 DNA follows: TGTGCCACCAAGGAGGGACTTTCCACAGATACGCAGTATTTT. Its translation is CATKEGLSTDTQYF. The V gene is TRBV6-6, the J gene TRBJ2-3; D may be TRBD2 (6 bases). Germline-derived CDR1 and CDR2 are MNHNY and SVGAGI (reference sequence). V lost 10 bases to trimming and J lost 2 bases, with 16 bases between them. CDR3 length equals 14 residues.

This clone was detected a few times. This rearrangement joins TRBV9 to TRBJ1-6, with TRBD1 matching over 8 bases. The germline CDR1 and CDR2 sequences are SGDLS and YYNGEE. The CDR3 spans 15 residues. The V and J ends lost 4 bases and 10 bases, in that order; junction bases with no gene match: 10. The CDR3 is CASSPEQGDRSPLHF. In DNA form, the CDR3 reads TGTGCCAGCAGCCCGGAACAGGGGGACAGATCACCCCTCCACTTT.

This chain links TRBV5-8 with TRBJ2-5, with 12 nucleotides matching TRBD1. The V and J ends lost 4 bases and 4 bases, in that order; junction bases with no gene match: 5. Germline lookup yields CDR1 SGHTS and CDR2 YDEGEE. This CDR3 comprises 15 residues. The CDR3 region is CASSAGTGGRETQYF. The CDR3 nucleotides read TGTGCCAGCAGCGCCGGGACAGGGGGCCGAGAGACCCAGTACTTC.

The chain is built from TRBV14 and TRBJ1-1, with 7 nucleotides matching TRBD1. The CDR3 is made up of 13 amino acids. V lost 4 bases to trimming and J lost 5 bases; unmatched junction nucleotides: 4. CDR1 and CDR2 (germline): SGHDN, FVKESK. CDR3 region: CASSLLTGTEAFF. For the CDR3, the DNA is TGTGCCAGCAGCCTGTTGACAGGGACTGAAGCTTTCTTT.

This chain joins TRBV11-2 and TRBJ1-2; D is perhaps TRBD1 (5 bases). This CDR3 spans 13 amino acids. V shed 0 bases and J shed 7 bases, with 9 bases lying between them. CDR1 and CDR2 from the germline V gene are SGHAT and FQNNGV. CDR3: CASSLDREGGYTF. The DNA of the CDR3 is TGTGCCAGCAGCTTAGACAGGGAGGGTGGCTACACCTTC.

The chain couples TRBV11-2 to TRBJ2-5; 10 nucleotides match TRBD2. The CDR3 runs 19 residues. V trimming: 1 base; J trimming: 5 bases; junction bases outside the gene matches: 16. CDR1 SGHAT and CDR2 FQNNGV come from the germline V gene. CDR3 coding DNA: TGTGCCAGCAGCTTAGGTGTAAAGACTAGCGGGTTTCGGCGGGAGACCCAGTACTTC. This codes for CASSLGVKTSGFRRETQYF.

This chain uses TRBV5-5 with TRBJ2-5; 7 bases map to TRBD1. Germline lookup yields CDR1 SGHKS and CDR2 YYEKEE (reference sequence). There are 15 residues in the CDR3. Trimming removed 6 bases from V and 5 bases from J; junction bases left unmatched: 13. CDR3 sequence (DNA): TGTGCCAGCACCCCCGAGGGGGCGCTTTGGGAGACCCAGTACTTC. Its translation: CASTPEGALWETQYF.